This TCR beta chain was captured by sequencing in a study of T cell responses to AZD1222 COVID-19 vaccine. Study-level findings and limits: At study baseline, merely several AZD1222 recipients were seropositive.

Per germline, CDR1 WSHSY and CDR2 SAAADI. Germline trimming cut 6 bases from V and 7 bases from J; bases unmatched to any gene: 5. The CDR3 totals 13 residues. The method was immunoSEQ multiplex PCR; TCRdb's version includes in-frame clones alone and lacks a portion of them. This table holds about 140,000 clones, 88% found once. About this clone: Its antigen is not identified.

The V gene is TRBV10-2, the J gene TRBJ1-5; TRBD1 matches 8 bases. The sequences come from peripheral blood, collected 28 days after the second AZD1222 dose. The sequence derives from an adult who received the AZD1222 COVID-19 vaccine. The CDR3 spells CASSTQGGQPQHF. CDR3 sequence (DNA): TGCGCCAGCAGCACACAGGGGGGCCAGCCCCAGCATTTT.